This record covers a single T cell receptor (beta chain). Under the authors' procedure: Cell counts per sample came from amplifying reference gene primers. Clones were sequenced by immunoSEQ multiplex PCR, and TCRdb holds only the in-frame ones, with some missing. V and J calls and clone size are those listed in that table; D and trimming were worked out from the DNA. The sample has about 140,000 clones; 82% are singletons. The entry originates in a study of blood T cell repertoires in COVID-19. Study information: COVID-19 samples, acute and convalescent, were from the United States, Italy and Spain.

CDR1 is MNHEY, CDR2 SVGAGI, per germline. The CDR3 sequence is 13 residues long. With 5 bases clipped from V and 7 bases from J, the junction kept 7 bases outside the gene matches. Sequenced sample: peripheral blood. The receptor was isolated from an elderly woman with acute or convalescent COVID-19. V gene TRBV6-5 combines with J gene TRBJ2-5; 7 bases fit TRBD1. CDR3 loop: CASSHQGVGTQYF. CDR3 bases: TGTGCCAGCAGTCACCAGGGGGTAGGGACCCAGTACTTC.